This passage covers 7 T cell receptor beta chains from one sample sequenced in a study of CD8 T cells in ankylosing spondylitis. No antigen has been identified for these receptors. MiXCR, run by TCRdb on the 5' RACE reads, gives a single entry per CDR3 protein. Found here are around 480,000 distinct CDR3 sequences, 17% of them singletons; the top ten hold 0.95% to 1.1%. General observations from the study: Within ankylosing spondylitis blood, a TCR beta motif made up of eight or nine highly homologous variants appeared to be characteristic.

Sequencing was performed on blood, either unsorted or a sorted T cell fraction (not recorded which). Every receptor here comes from a male donor with ankylosing spondylitis.

In this sample, this clonotype turned up a few times. V gene TRBV6-1 combines with J gene TRBJ2-3, with 12 nucleotides matching TRBD2. The germline CDR1 and CDR2 sequences are MNHNS and SASEGT. Unmatched junction bases numbered 6, after V lost 5 bases and J lost 3 bases. The CDR3 runs 16 residues. CDR3 nucleotides: TGTGCCAGCAGTCCAGGACTAGCGGGGCCTACAGATACGCAGTATTTT. Translated: CASSPGLAGPTDTQYF.

This clonotype was counted between two and nine times. The J gene is TRBJ1-4, the V gene TRBV5-1, with D maybe TRBD1 (5 bases). This CDR3 is 16 amino acids long. Germline loops: CDR1 SGHRS, CDR2 YFSETQ. The V and J ends lost 2 bases and 5 bases respectively, with 16 bases between them. The CDR3 DNA is TGCGCCAGCAGCTTTCAAGGGGCCGGAGGAAATGAAAAACTGTTTTTT. This gives the protein CASSFQGAGGNEKLFF.

There are a few counts of this clonotype. The rearrangement joins TRBV27 to TRBJ2-5, with a possible D match to TRBD2 (6 bases). The CDR3 sequence is 16 residues long. Per the germline V gene, CDR1 is MNHEY and CDR2 is SMNVEV (reference sequence). V shed 5 bases and J shed 4 bases, with 20 bases lying between them. The CDR3 loop is CASSLDPGGLRETQYF. CDR3 in DNA: TGTGCCAGCAGTCTCGACCCCGGAGGGCTTAGAGAGACCCAGTACTTC.

The chain combines TRBV6-5 with TRBJ2-2, with 14 bases lining up with TRBD2. J lost 4 bases, V lost 4 bases, and 11 bases had no gene match. The germline V gene encodes CDR1 MNHEY and CDR2 SVGAGI. The CDR3 contains 19 residues. CDR3 region: CASSSPSTSGGAGTGELFF. CDR3 sequence (DNA): TGTGCCAGCAGTTCCCCCTCGACTAGCGGGGGGGCCGGCACCGGGGAGCTGTTTTTT.

This clonotype was detected only a few times. The V call is TRBV5-1, the J call TRBJ1-6; 7 bases fit TRBD1. The CDR3 covers 15 residues. The V and J ends lost 0 bases and 9 bases, in that order; junction bases with no gene match: 6. Germline V CDR1 and CDR2: SGHRS, YFSETQ. CDR3 region: CASSLEGGRGSPLHF. The CDR3 DNA reads as TGCGCCAGCAGCTTGGAAGGGGGCAGAGGTTCACCCCTCCACTTT.

The chain is built from TRBV18 and TRBJ1-1, with TRBD1 matching 7 bases. Per germline, CDR1 KGHSH and CDR2 LQKENI. V gave up 5 bases and J gave up 1 base; unmatched junction bases: 4. CDR3 size: 14 residues. The CDR3: CASSAGGGNTEAFF. CDR3 DNA: TGTGCCAGCTCAGCAGGGGGGGGGAACACTGAAGCTTTCTTT. Together with reference TRBV18 and TRBJ1-1, the CDR3 gives the full variable domain: NAGVMQNPRHLVRRRGQEARLRCSPMKGHSHVYWYRQLPEEGLKFMVYLQKENIIDESGMPKERFSAEFPKEGPSILRIQQVVRGDSAAYFCASSAGGGNTEAFFGQGTRLTVV.

The chain uses TRBV12-3 or TRBV12-4 and TRBJ1-1, with 11 bases identical to TRBD1. V was pared by 5 bases and J by 10 bases, with 9 bases of the junction left unmatched. CDR3 length: 14 amino acids. CDR3 nucleotides: TGTGCCAGCAGTACCGCAGGGACAGGGGGGGGAGCTTTCTTT. Its translation is CASSTAGTGGGAFF.